The 20 T cell receptor beta chains below all came from one sample that was sequenced in a study of T cells in Graves' hyperthyroidism and ophthalmopathy. From RNA transcripts, TCR beta CDR3 regions were amplified. TCR CDR3 regions were first amplified by RT-PCR with HTBI primers. TCRdb re-derived calls from the multiplex PCR reads in MiXCR, one entry per CDR3 protein. In the table there are some 380,000 distinct CDR3 sequences, roughly 14% of which are singletons. Sequencing used blood. Source of these receptors: a man between 25 and 39 years old with Graves' hyperthyroidism that later progressed to Graves' ophthalmopathy.

This clonotype was detected many times. V is TRBV9 and J is TRBJ1-2; 7 nucleotides agree with TRBD1. Looked up from germline, CDR1 is SGDLS and CDR2 is YYNGEE. V was clipped by 4 bases and J by 4 bases; unmatched bases: 4. This CDR3 region has 13 residues. CDR3 sequence (DNA): TGTGCCAGCAGCCCGCGGGACAGCTATGGCTACACCTTC. Residues: CASSPRDSYGYTF.

This clonotype has a handful of counts. V gene TRBV7-9 combines with J gene TRBJ2-1, with 12 bases fitting TRBD2. The CDR3 has 19 residues. Per the germline V gene, CDR1 is SEHNR and CDR2 is FQNEAQ (reference sequence). Trimming took 1 base from V and 3 from J; bases not matched to a gene: 10. CDR3 sequence: CASSLGGLAGPKIYNEQFF. CDR3 DNA sequence: TGTGCCAGCAGCTTAGGGGGACTAGCGGGCCCCAAAATCTACAATGAGCAGTTCTTC.

This clonotype was seen repeatedly, ten times or more. The chain carries TRBV12-3 or TRBV12-4 and TRBJ1-1; no definite D call. This CDR3 has 12 amino acids. The V gene lost 6 bases and the J gene lost 3 bases, with 8 bases spanning the gap. The CDR3 DNA reads TGTGCCAGCAGCCAACTCTACACTGAAGCTTTCTTT. It specifies CASSQLYTEAFF.

This clonotype was counted only a few times. V gene TRBV28 combines with J gene TRBJ1-5; the D gene is possibly TRBD1 (6 bases). Between the trimmed V and J ends, which lost 6 bases and 6 bases, there was a span of 15 bases. The CDR3 has 14 amino acids. Germline V gives CDR1 MDHEN, CDR2 SYDVKM. CDR3 amino acids: CASSRHRVFQPQHF. CDR3 bases: TGTGCCAGCAGCCGCCACAGGGTTTTTCAGCCCCAGCATTTT.

This clonotype was seen at least ten times. The J gene is TRBJ1-5, the V gene TRBV19; maybe TRBD1 (6 bases). The germline V and J ends were trimmed by 0 bases and 0 bases, with 9 bases remaining between them. The CDR3 totals 16 residues. In germline, CDR1 is LNHDA, CDR2 SQIVND (reference sequence). The CDR3 DNA follows: TGTGCCAGTAGTATAGAGACAGGACTTAGCAATCAGCCCCAGCATTTT. Encoded protein: CASSIETGLSNQPQHF.

Only a few counts were recorded for this clonotype. One junction end disagrees with the germline gene, perhaps due to a read error. The genes are TRBV28 and TRBJ2-3; 9 bases line up with TRBD2. The length of the CDR3 is 18 residues. CDR1 is MDHEN, CDR2 SYDVKM, per germline. The CDR3 loop reads CASSLRPFLAGYTGTQYF. CDR3 coding DNA: TGTGCCAGCAGTTTACGCCCGTTTCTAGCGGGGTACACAGGTACGCAGTATTTT.

The count of this clonotype is one. The V call is TRBV15, the J call TRBJ1-1; 7 positions match TRBD1. The V and J ends lost 0 bases and 4 bases, in that order; junction bases with no gene match: 5. Germline values: CDR1 LNHNV, CDR2 YYDKDF (reference sequence). This CDR3 spans 15 amino acids. The CDR3 sequence is CATSRDQGGSTEAFF. The CDR3, as DNA: TGTGCCACCAGCAGAGATCAGGGGGGGAGCACTGAAGCTTTCTTT.

This clonotype appeared once. Possible read error: a much larger clone is one base away. The chain is built from TRBV7-2 and TRBJ2-2; TRBD1 agrees at 9 bases. There are 17 residues in the CDR3. Germline V lookup: CDR1 SGHTA, CDR2 FQGNSA. The CDR3 DNA reads TGTGCCAGCAGCGCGCGAACAGGGGGCACGAACACCGGGGAGCTGTGTTTT. Translation gives CASSARTGGTNTGELCF.

The gene calls are TRBV7-9 and TRBJ2-7, with 10 bases lining up with TRBD1. Losses at the gene ends were 5 bases for V and 3 bases for J; bases not matched to a gene: 7. The germline CDR1 and CDR2 sequences are SEHNR and FQNEAQ (reference sequence). This CDR3 region has 15 residues. The CDR3, as DNA: TGTGCCAGCAGCAGGCGGGACAGGGGAGGCTACGAGCAGTACTTC. Translation gives CASSRRDRGGYEQYF.

This clonotype was seen more than once but under ten times. The gene calls are TRBV6-4 and TRBJ1-2; D uncertain. The germline gives CDR1 MRHNA, CDR2 SNTAGT. CDR3 length equals 9 residues. In nucleotides, the CDR3 is TGTGCTGGTCCGGAAGGCTACACCTTC. As protein: CAGPEGYTF.

This chain joins TRBV28 and TRBJ1-3; possible D gene TRBD1, 5 bases. The CDR3 length is 15 residues. Germline V gene lookup returns CDR1 MDHEN and CDR2 SYDVKM. With 3 bases removed from V and 0 bases from J, the gap between germline ends came to 9 bases. The CDR3 protein is CASSFRGVSGNTIYF. CDR3 nucleotide sequence: TGTGCCAGCAGTTTCCGGGGGGTCTCTGGAAACACCATATATTTT.

This clonotype was recorded at least ten times. J is TRBJ1-5 and V is TRBV28, with D possibly matching TRBD1 (5 bases). The CDR3 covers 16 residues. Per germline, CDR1 MDHEN and CDR2 SYDVKM. Deletions cut 6 bases from V and 2 bases from J, with 17 bases between. The CDR3 coding sequence is TGTGCCAGCAGCCTTGGACACCCTTTGCGCAATCAGCCCCAGCATTTT. Its protein is CASSLGHPLRNQPQHF. Filled out from reference TRBV28 and TRBJ1-5, the complete variable domain reads DVKVTQSSRYLVKRTGEKVFLECVQDMDHENMFWYRQDPGLGLRLIYFSYDVKMKEKGDIPEGYSVSREKKERFSLILESASTNQTSMYLCASSLGHPLRNQPQHFGDGTRLSIL.

This clonotype was seen a few times. The chain joins TRBV11-3 to TRBJ2-6, with unresolved D. The CDR3 totals 12 residues. Trimming stripped 5 bases from V and 6 bases from J, with 5 bases between. Germline lookup yields CDR1 SGHNT and CDR2 YENEEA. Here the CDR3 reads CASSLPANVLTF. CDR3 DNA sequence: TGTGCCAGCAGCCTCCCGGCCAACGTCCTGACTTTC.

This clonotype came up many times. The V and J genes are TRBV6-1 and TRBJ2-2; D not resolved. The V end lost 4 bases, the J end lost 2 bases, and 11 bases lay between the germline ends. Per the germline V gene, CDR1 is MNHNS and CDR2 is SASEGT. The CDR3 spans 15 residues. The CDR3 here is CASSVRWTNTGELFF. The CDR3 DNA follows: TGTGCCAGCAGTGTCCGCTGGACCAACACCGGGGAGCTGTTTTTT.

This sequence joins TRBV6-1 and TRBJ2-5; D ambiguous. This CDR3 has 14 residues. The germline CDR1 and CDR2 sequences are MNHNS and SASEGT. V lost 6 bases, J lost 1 base, and 12 bases lay in between. The CDR3, as DNA: TGTGCCAGCAGCCGGGTGAGGCTCCAAGAGACCCAGTACTTC. Amino acids: CASSRVRLQETQYF.

The chain carries TRBV20-1 and TRBJ2-7; D is unclear. The V gene lost 4 bases and the J gene lost 4 bases, with 11 bases spanning the gap. The CDR3 is 12 residues long. Germline CDR1 and CDR2: DFQATT and SNEGSKA (reference sequence). The CDR3 region has the DNA TGCAGTGCTACCGTCGACGGATACGAGCAGTACTTC. As protein: CSATVDGYEQYF.

In its sample, this clonotype was seen a few times. The CDR3 sequence is CASRGPGQGVSPLHF. CDR3 DNA sequence: TGTGCCAGCAGAGGCCCGGGACAGGGGGTTTCACCCCTCCACTTT. This rearrangement joins TRBV6-2 or TRBV6-3 to TRBJ1-6; 11 positions agree with TRBD1. The CDR3 spans 15 residues. The V segment lost 6 bases and the J segment 9 bases; nucleotides outside the gene matches: 7. CDR1 is MNHEY, CDR2 SVGEGT, per germline.

This clonotype was picked up many times. The chain joins TRBV29-1 to TRBJ1-2; a possible D gene is TRBD1 (6 bases). CDR3 size: 14 residues. Germline values: CDR1 SQVTM, CDR2 ANQGSEA. Trimming stripped 6 bases from V and 4 bases from J, with 18 bases between. The CDR3, as DNA: TGCAGCGTCACCGGCCCGACAGGAGGCTATGGCTACACCTTC. It specifies CSVTGPTGGYGYTF.

Ten or more counts support this clonotype. V is TRBV20-1 and J is TRBJ2-7; 9 bases line up with TRBD1. The CDR3 has 12 amino acids. V shed 6 bases and J 3 bases; nucleotides not matched to a gene: 3. CDR1 is DFQATT, CDR2 SNEGSKA, per germline (reference sequence). The chain's CDR3 is CSAQGQGYEQYF. In DNA form, the CDR3 reads TGCAGTGCCCAGGGACAGGGCTACGAGCAGTACTTC.

Many counts were recorded for this clonotype. The chain uses TRBV7-9 and TRBJ2-3; 9 bases line up with TRBD2. V was clipped by 5 bases and J by 2 bases; unmatched bases: 5. Germline V lookup: CDR1 SEHNR, CDR2 FQNEAQ (reference sequence). This CDR3 contains 15 residues. CDR3 sequence: CASSQTSGITDTQYF. CDR3 nucleotides: TGTGCCAGCAGCCAGACTAGCGGAATCACAGATACGCAGTATTTT. The full variable domain, its missing parts supplied by reference TRBV7-9 and TRBJ2-3, is DTGVSQNPRHKITKRGQNVTFRCDPISEHNRLYWYRQTLGQGPEFLTYFQNEAQLEKSRLLSDRFSAERPKGSFSTLEIQRTEQGDSAMYLCASSQTSGITDTQYFGPGTRLTVL.